This paragraph reports one T cell receptor beta chain. Its antigen has not been determined. Qualities for individual bases were not recorded, and no much larger clone is one base off. PBMCs were isolated by Ficoll-Paque density gradient centrifugation. Instrument on record: Illumina NovaSeq 6000. TCRalpha and TCRbeta cDNA libraries were constructed by 5'RACE with constant-segment primers, with sample barcodes and unique molecular identifiers being introduced. RNA was extracted from every sample with Trizol reagent. Libraries were amplified in two PCR steps, with a second sample barcode and Illumina TruSeq adapters added in the second step. The libraries were sequenced on an Illumina NovaSeq using 2 x 150 bp paired-end reads. Turning to the authors' computational methods: With migec v1.2.7, reads were demultiplexed and then collapsed into UMI-guided consensus sequences. Using mixcr v2.1.11, UMI consensuses were aligned to TRA and TRB V and J templates and then assembled into clonotypes. Expanded or contracted clonotypes were those called significant by both edgeR and NoisET, with noise models trained on biological replicates. For edgeR calls, a false discovery rate-adjusted p below 0.01 and a log2 fold-change threshold of 1 were applied. As an exploratory analysis of dynamics, max-normalized trajectories of the 1000 most abundant clonotypes were examined by PCA with hierarchical clustering. The CD4 or CD8 phenotype of responding clones was assigned using the separately sequenced CD4+ and CD8+ repertoires. TCRdb reanalyzed the raw reads on its own, using fastp at Q25 for trimming and MiXCR for clone calling, and kept in-frame beta chains. Each entry is one CDR3 protein sequence, shown with its most common DNA and genes. The authors' filters were not applied to this entry. This sample holds more than 250,000 distinct CDR3 sequences; 16% were observed only once. Under 25% of the sample comes from the top ten.

The data derive from a study of T-cell memory formation after mild COVID-19 (dated by TCRdb to the early 2020s). Some background on the complete study: TCR sequence clusters from the two donors were largely donor specific. Longitudinal TCRalpha and TCRbeta repertoire sequencing tracked T-cell clones expanding and contracting after mild COVID-19 in a couple of donors. The cohort was made up of two young adult volunteers, one female and one male, who were previously healthy. General study outcomes and caveats: The detection of some responding clones in pre-infection memory suggests that pre-existing cross-reactive memory T cells joined the SARS-CoV-2 response. Clones contracting from day 15 to 85 had balanced CD4/CD8 phenotypes, while a second wave expanding from day 15 to 37 was biased towards CD4+. SARS-CoV-2 specificity was not confirmed for the second-wave clones peaking on day 37. Contracting CD4+ clones were found mainly in CM and EM memory subsets, while CD8+ clones were enriched in EMRA. The study covered only two mild cases, and larger cohorts including severe cases with pre-infection samples were considered necessary.

Reading from cysteine to phenylalanine, the CDR3 counts 13 amino acids. Only the CDR3 DNA stays, 39 bases, in frame from base 1. The V and J genes are TRBV21-1 and TRBJ2-3; TRBD1 is taken as the D call from the table, unchecked against the DNA. TRBV21-1 is labeled a pseudogene. The sequenced material came from PBMCs or a T cell subset sorted from them (not recorded which). This clonotype was sampled from a young man who had mild COVID-19 (a few samples of this study predate the infection). The sample titles of this study are shuffled in the database, so cell type and time point are left out; the donor was told from shared clones. The base sequence is TGTGCCATCGGGACATCTAGCACAGATACGCAGTATTTT. Its translation reads: CAIGTSSTDTQYF.